Below are 18 T cell receptor beta chains sequenced from a single sample in a study of Graves' ophthalmopathy and Graves' hyperthyroidism. RNA transcripts provided the template for amplifying TCR beta CDR3 regions. After a first-round RT-PCR with HTBI primers, a second-round multiplex PCR was run. In TCRdb, the multiplex PCR reads were re-called with MiXCR into one record per CDR3 protein. This table has hundreds of thousands of distinct CDR3 sequences, roughly 20% appearing once. Input material: peripheral blood. All receptors come from a woman aged 18-29 years with stable Graves' hyperthyroidism.

This clonotype was seen a few times. The chain employs TRBV6-1 and TRBJ2-7; the D gene is possibly TRBD1 (6 bases). V was trimmed by 3 bases and J by 2 bases, leaving 11 bases between them. This CDR3 region has 14 residues. Looked up from germline, CDR1 is MNHNS and CDR2 is SASEGT. This CDR3 reads CASSDFTGTYEQYF. The CDR3 region has the DNA TGTGCCAGCAGTGACTTCACAGGGACCTACGAGCAGTACTTC.

Turning to this clonotype: A read error may be the cause here, since a much bigger clone is one base away. V gene TRBV5-1 combines with J gene TRBJ2-2; a weak D match, TRBD2 (5 bases). Germline loops: CDR1 SGHRS, CDR2 YFSETQ. The CDR3 totals 15 residues. The CDR3 loop reads CASSLTGVQTGEPFF. CDR3 nucleotides: TGCGCCAGCAGCTTGACCGGGGTCCAGACCGGGGAGCCGTTTTTT.

This clonotype was seen ten or more times. The chain is built from TRBV28 and TRBJ1-2, with 9 bases identical to TRBD1. Trimming removed 2 bases from V and 8 bases from J; junction bases left unmatched: 12. This CDR3 has 16 residues. Germline V lookup: CDR1 MDHEN, CDR2 SYDVKM. The CDR3 sequence is CASSLRGQGFTRGYTF. The DNA of the CDR3 is TGTGCCAGCAGTTTACGGGGACAGGGCTTCACTAGGGGCTACACCTTC.

This clonotype was counted many times. CDR3 nucleotide sequence: TGTGCCAGCAGCGAGTTCGGCACTACGCACTCCTACGAGCAGTACTTC. Its translation: CASSEFGTTHSYEQYF. This rearrangement joins TRBV13 to TRBJ2-7; no firm D call. CDR1 and CDR2 (germline): PRHDT, FYEKMQ (reference sequence). The CDR3 has 16 residues. V lost 5 bases, J lost 0 bases, and 17 bases lay in between.

The table lists this clonotype with a few counts. The chain combines TRBV28 with TRBJ2-7, with unresolved D. V lost 5 bases and J lost 3, with 8 bases in between. Germline values: CDR1 MDHEN, CDR2 SYDVKM. The CDR3 is 12 amino acids. In DNA form, the CDR3 reads TGTGCCAGCAGTGTCGCCTTCTACGAGCAGTACTTC. Its translation: CASSVAFYEQYF.

This clonotype was recorded many times. The rearrangement links TRBV19 to TRBJ1-5, with 8 bases identical to TRBD1. Germline values: CDR1 LNHDA, CDR2 SQIVND (reference sequence). This CDR3 has 15 amino acids. Trimming removed 5 bases from V and 3 bases from J; junction bases left unmatched: 6. CDR3 sequence: CASSPRQGINQPQHF. Here the CDR3 DNA reads TGTGCCAGTAGTCCCCGACAGGGGATCAATCAGCCCCAGCATTTT.

A note on this clonotype: The conserved phenylalanine or tryptophan is not found at the CDR3 terminus, so this likely reflects a read error. The J gene is TRBJ2-7, the V gene TRBV28; 9 bases line up with TRBD1. Germline-derived CDR1 and CDR2 are MDHEN and SYDVKM. V trimming: 7 bases; J trimming: 3 bases; junction bases outside the gene matches: 4. The CDR3 runs to 13 residues. DNA of the CDR3: TGTGCCAGCACCCCGGGACAGGGCTACGAGCAGTACTTG. Its translation: CASTPGQGYEQYL.

Regarding this clonotype: Germline is not matched at one junction end, which may reflect a read error. The V call is TRBV13, the J call TRBJ2-4, with 10 bases aligning to TRBD2. CDR1 PRHDT and CDR2 FYEKMQ come from the germline V gene (reference sequence). The CDR3 sequence is 15 residues long. The CDR3 loop reads CASSSLAGSKNIKYF. The CDR3, as DNA: TGTGCCAGCAGCTCACTAGCGGGGTCCAAAAACATTAAGTACTTC.

This clonotype came up many times. V is TRBV12-3 or TRBV12-4 and J is TRBJ2-2; D unresolved. V lost 5 bases and J lost 5, with 12 bases in between. The CDR3 spans 14 residues. The CDR3 reads CASSPPAATGELFF. DNA for the CDR3: TGTGCCAGCAGTCCCCCCGCAGCTACCGGGGAGCTGTTTTTT.

Many counts were recorded for this clonotype. The rearrangement uses TRBV7-2 and TRBJ1-2; 9 bases fit TRBD1. The V and J ends lost 0 bases and 8 bases, in that order; junction bases with no gene match: 4. The germline CDR1 and CDR2 sequences are SGHTA and FQGNSA. The CDR3 has 14 residues. The CDR3 loop is CASSLAGTGKGYTF. CDR3 DNA sequence: TGTGCCAGCAGCTTAGCGGGGACAGGGAAAGGCTACACCTTC.

The V and J genes are TRBV30 and TRBJ1-5; possibly TRBD1 for D (6 bases). V was trimmed by 3 bases and J by 4 bases, leaving 13 bases between them. The CDR3 contains 14 residues. Germline CDR1 and CDR2: GTSNPN and SVGIG (reference sequence). The CDR3 DNA sequence: TGTGCCTGGAGCCCAGGGGAAAGGAATCAGCCCCAGCATTTT. This encodes CAWSPGERNQPQHF.

The table lists this clonotype with a few counts. One junction end disagrees with the germline gene, perhaps due to a read error. The CDR3 DNA is TGTGCCAGCAGTACGGGGTCGGGGGACGAGCAGTGCTTC. It yields the protein CASSTGSGDEQCF. V gene TRBV28 combines with J gene TRBJ2-7, with a possible D match to TRBD2 (6 bases). Germline assignment: CDR1 MDHEN and CDR2 SYDVKM. CDR3 size: 13 residues.

This clonotype has ten or more counts. The rearrangement uses TRBV7-3 and TRBJ2-5, with 8 bases that match TRBD1. Germline trimming cut 6 bases from V and 5 bases from J; bases unmatched to any gene: 8. Germline V gives CDR1 SGHTA, CDR2 FQGTGA. The CDR3 length is 14 residues. CDR3 sequence: CASSPQGAGETQYF. CDR3 sequence (DNA): TGTGCCAGCAGTCCCCAGGGGGCCGGGGAGACCCAGTACTTC.

The chain combines TRBV19 with TRBJ2-2, with D perhaps assigned TRBD1 or TRBD2 (6 bases each). V lost 6 bases to trimming and J lost 5 bases, with 16 bases between them. CDR1 and CDR2 from the germline V gene are LNHDA and SQIVND (reference sequence). The CDR3 spans 15 residues. In DNA form, the CDR3 reads TGTGCCAGTAGACAGGGTCTAGCGCGAACCGGGGAGCTGTTTTTT. Translation: CASRQGLARTGELFF.

This clonotype showed up many times. DNA of the CDR3: TGCAGTGCTAGGCCAGGGGGAATCCCAAGGACTGGAAACACCATATATTTT. Translation: CSARPGGIPRTGNTIYF. This chain connects TRBV20-1 to TRBJ1-3; 7 bases map to TRBD1. The germline gives CDR1 DFQATT, CDR2 SNEGSKA (reference sequence). The CDR3 runs to 17 residues. The trim removed 3 bases at V and 2 bases at J, leaving 13 bases unmatched.

This clonotype was recorded many times. J is TRBJ1-2 and V is TRBV6-2 or TRBV6-3; D is unclear. The CDR3 sequence is 13 residues long. Germline V gene lookup returns CDR1 MNHEY and CDR2 SVGEGT. V shed 2 bases and J shed 4 bases, with 8 bases lying between them. CDR3 bases: TGTGCCAGCAGTTACACCGTGAGCTATGGCTACACCTTC. As protein: CASSYTVSYGYTF.

The chain is built from TRBV12-3 or TRBV12-4 and TRBJ1-1; D may be TRBD1 (5 bases). V gave up 3 bases and J gave up 0 bases, with 17 bases separating them. The CDR3 has 17 residues. The DNA for the CDR3 is TGTGCCAGCAGTTTCGTGGCAGGGCGGAAAATGAACACTGAAGCTTTCTTT. Its protein is CASSFVAGRKMNTEAFF.

This clonotype was observed many times. J is TRBJ2-5 and V is TRBV24-1; 8 bases match TRBD1. V was pared by 0 bases and J by 9 bases, with 2 bases of the junction left unmatched. Per germline, CDR1 KGHDR and CDR2 SFDVKD. This CDR3 comprises 13 residues. The CDR3 region has the DNA TGTGCCACCAGTGATTTGGCAGGGGGCTCCCAGTACTTC. This translates into CATSDLAGGSQYF.